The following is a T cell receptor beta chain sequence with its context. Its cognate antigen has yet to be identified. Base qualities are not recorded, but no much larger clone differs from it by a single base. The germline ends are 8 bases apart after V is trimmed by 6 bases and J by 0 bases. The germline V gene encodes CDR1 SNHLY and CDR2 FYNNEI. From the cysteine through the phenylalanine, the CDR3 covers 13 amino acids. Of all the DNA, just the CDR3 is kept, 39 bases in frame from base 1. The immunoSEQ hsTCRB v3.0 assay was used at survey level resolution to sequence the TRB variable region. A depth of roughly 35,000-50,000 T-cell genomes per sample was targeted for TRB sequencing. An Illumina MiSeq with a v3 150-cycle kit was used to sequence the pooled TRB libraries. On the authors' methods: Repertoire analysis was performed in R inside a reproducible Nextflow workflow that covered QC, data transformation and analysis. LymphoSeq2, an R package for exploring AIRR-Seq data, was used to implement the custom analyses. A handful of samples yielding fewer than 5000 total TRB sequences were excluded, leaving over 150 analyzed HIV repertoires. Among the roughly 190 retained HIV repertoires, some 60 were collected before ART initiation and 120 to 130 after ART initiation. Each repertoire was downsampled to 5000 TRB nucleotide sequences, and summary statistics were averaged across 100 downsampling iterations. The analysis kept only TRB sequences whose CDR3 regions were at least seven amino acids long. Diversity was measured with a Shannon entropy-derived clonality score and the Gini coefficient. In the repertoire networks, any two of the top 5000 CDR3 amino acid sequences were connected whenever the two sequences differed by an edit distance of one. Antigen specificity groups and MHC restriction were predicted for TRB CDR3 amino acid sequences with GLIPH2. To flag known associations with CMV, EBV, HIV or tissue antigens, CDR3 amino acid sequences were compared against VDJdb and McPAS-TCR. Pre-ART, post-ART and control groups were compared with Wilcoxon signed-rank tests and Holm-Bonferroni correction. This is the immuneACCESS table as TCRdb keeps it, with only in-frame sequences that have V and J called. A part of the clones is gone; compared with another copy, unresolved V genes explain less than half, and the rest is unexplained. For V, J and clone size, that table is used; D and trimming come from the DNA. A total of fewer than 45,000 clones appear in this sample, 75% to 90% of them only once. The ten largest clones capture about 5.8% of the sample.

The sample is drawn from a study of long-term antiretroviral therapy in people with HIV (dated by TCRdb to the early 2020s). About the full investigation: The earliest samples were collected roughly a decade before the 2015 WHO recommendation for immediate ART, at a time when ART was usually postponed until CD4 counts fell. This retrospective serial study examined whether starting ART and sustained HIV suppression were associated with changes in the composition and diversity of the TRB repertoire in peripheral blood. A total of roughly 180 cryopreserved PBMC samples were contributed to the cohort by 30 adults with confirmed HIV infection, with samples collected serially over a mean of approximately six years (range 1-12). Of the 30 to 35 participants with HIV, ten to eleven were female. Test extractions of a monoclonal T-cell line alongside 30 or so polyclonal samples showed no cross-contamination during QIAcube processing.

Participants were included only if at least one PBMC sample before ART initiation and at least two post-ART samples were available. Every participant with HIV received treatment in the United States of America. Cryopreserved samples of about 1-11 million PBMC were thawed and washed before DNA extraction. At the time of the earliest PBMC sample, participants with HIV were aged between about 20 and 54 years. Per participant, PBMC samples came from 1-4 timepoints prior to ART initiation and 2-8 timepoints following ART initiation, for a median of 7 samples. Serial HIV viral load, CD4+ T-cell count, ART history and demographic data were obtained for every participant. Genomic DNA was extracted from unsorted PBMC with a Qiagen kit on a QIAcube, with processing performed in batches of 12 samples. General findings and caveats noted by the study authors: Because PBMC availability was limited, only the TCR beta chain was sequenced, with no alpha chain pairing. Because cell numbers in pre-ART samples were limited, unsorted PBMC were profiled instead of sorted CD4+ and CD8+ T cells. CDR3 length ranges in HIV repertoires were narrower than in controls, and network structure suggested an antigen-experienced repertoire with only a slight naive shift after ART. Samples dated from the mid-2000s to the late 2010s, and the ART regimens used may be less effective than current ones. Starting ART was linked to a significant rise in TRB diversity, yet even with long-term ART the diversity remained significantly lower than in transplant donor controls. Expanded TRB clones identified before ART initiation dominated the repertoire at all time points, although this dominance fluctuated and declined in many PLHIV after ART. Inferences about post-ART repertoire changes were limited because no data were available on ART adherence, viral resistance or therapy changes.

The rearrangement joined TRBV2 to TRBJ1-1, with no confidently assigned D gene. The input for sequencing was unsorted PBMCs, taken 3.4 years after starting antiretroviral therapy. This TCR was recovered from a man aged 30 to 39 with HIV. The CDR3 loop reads CASRRTVNTEAFF. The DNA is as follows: TGTGCCAGCAGAAGGACGGTGAACACTGAAGCTTTCTTT.